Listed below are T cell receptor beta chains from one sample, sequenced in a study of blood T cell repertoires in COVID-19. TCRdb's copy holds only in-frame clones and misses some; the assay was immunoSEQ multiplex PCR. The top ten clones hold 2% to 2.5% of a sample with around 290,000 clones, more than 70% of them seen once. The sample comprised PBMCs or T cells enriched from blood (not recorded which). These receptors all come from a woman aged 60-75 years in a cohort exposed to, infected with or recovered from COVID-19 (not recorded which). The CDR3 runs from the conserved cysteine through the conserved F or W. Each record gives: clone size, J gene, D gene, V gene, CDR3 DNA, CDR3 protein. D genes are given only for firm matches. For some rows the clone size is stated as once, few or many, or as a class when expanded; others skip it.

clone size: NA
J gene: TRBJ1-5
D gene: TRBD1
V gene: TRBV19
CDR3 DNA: TGTGCCACATCACCGGGACAGGGAAATCAGCCCCAGCATTTT
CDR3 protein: CATSPGQGNQPQHF

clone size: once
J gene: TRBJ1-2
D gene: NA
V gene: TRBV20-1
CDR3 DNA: TGCAGTGCTCGGGACTCCGGTGGCTACACCTTC
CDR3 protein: CSARDSGGYTF

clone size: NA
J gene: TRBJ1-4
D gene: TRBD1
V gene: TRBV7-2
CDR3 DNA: TGTGCCAGCAGCCTAGCGGGACAGGGATATGAAAAACTGTTTTTT
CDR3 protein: CASSLAGQGYEKLFF

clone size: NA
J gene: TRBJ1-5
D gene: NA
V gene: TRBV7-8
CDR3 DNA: TGTGCCAGCAGCTTAGCTTCGGGCAGGGTCACGCATTTT
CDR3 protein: CASSLASGRVTHF

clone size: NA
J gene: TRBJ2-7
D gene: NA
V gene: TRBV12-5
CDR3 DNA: TGTGCTAGTGGGCGTTACGAGCAGTACTTC
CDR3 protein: CASGRYEQYF

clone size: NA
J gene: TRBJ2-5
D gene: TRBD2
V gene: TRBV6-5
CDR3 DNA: TGTGCCAGCAGTTACGGCGGGAGGGCCGGGGAGACCCAGTACTTC
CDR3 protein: CASSYGGRAGETQYF

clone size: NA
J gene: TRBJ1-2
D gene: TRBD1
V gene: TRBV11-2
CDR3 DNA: TGTGCCAGCAGCCCCGGGACAGGGGGAAACTATGGCTACACCTTC
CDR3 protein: CASSPGTGGNYGYTF

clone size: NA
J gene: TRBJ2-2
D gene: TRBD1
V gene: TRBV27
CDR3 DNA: TGTGCCAGCAGTTCTGGGACAGCGAACACCGGGGAGCTGTTTTTT
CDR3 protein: CASSSGTANTGELFF

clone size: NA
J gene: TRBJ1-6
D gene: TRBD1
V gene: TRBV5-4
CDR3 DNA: TGTGCCAGCAGCTCACAGGGGGACACCCTCCACTTT
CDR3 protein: CASSSQGDTLHF

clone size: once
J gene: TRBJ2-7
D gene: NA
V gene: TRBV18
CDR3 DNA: TGTGCCAGCTCACCACCCGGGGTGCTATTAGACGAGCAGTACTTC
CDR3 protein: CASSPPGVLLDEQYF

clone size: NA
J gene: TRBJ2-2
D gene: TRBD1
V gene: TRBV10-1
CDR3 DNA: TGCGCCAGCAGCCGCACCGGGACAGGGGGCACCGGGGAGCTGTTTTTT
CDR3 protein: CASSRTGTGGTGELFF

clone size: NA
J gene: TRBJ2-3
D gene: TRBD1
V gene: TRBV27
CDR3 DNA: TGTGCCAGCAGTTTACGTCCAGGGGGCCGCCACACAGATACGCAGTATTTT
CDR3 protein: CASSLRPGGRHTDTQYF

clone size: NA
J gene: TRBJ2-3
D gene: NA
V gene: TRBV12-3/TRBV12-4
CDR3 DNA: TGTGCCAGCAGTTTTTTTCTCGGGGATACGCAGTATTTT
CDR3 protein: CASSFFLGDTQYF

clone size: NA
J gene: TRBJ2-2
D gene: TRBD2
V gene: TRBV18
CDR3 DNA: TGTGCCAGCTCATTCCGCGCCGGGACTAGCGAGAACCCCGGGGAGCTGTTTTTT
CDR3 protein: CASSFRAGTSENPGELFF

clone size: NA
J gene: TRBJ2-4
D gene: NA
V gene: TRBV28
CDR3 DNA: TGTGCCAGCAATTTTGGGAGTAAGGGGACTCTAGCCAAAAACATTCAGTACTTC
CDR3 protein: CASNFGSKGTLAKNIQYF

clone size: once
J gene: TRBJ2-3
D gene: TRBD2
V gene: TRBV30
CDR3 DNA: TGTGCCTGGACCCTGGCGGGAGTGGCCACAGATACGCAGTATTTT
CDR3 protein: CAWTLAGVATDTQYF

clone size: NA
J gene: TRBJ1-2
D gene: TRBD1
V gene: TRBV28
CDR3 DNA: TGCGCGGGAGCAGGGACAGGAGTCCACTATGGCTACACCTTC
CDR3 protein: CAGAGTGVHYGYTF

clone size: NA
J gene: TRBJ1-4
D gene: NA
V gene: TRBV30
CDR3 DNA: TGTGCCTGGAGCTACAGGGAAGTTGAAAAACTGTTTTTT
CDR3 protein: CAWSYREVEKLFF

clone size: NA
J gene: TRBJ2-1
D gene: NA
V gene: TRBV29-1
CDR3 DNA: TGCAGCGTTGACAGTATCGGGAGCTCCTACAATGAGCAGTTCTTC
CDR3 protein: CSVDSIGSSYNEQFF

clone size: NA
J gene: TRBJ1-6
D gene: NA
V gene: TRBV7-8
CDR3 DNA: TGTGCCAGCAGCTTATCCCGGGACACGAATAATTCACCCCTCCACTTT
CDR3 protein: CASSLSRDTNNSPLHF

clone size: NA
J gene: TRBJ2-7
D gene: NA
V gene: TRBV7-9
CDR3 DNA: TGTGCCAGCAGCCCAGAGGCAGGGATAGCTTACGAGCAGTACTTC
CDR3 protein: CASSPEAGIAYEQYF

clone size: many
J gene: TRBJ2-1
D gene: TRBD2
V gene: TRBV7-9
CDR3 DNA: TGTGCCAGCAGCTTTGTCCCGGGACTAGCGCCTAATGAGCAGTTCTTC
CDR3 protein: CASSFVPGLAPNEQFF